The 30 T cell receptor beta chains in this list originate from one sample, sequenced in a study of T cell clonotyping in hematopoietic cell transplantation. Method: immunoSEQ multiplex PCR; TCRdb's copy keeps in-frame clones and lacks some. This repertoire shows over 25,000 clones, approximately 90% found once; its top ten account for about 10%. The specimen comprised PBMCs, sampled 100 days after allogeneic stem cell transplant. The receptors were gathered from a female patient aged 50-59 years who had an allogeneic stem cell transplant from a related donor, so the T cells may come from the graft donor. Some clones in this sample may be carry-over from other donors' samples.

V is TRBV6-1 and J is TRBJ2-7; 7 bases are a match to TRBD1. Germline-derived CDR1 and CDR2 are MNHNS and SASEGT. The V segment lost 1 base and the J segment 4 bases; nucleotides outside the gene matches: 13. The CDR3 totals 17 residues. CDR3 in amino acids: CASSEDQGRGRGYEQYF. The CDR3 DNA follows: TGTGCCAGCAGTGAAGATCAAGGTCGGGGCAGGGGGTACGAGCAGTACTTC.

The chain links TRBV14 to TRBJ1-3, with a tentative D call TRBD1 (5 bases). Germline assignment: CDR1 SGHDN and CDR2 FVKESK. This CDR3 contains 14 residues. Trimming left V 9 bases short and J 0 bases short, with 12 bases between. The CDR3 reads CASRDGLSGNTIYF. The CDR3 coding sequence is TGTGCCAGTCGGGACGGACTCTCTGGAAACACCATATATTTT.

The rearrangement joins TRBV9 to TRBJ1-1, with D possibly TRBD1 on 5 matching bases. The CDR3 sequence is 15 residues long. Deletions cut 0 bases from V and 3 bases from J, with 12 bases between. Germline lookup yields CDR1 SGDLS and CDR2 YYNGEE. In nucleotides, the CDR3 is TGTGCCAGCAGCGTAGCGGGGGGATCGGACACTGAAGCTTTCTTT. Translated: CASSVAGGSDTEAFF. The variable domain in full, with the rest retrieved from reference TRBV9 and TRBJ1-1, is DSGVTQTPKHLITATGQRVTLRCSPRSGDLSVYWYQQSLDQGLQFLIQYYNGEERAKGNILERFSAQQFPDLHSELNLSSLELGDSALYFCASSVAGGSDTEAFFGQGTRLTVV.

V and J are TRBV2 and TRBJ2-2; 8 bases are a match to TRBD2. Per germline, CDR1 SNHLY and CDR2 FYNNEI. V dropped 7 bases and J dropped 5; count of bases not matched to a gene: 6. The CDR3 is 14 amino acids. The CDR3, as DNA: TGTGCCAGCACCTCAGGCGGGGGGACCGGGGAGCTGTTTTTT. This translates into CASTSGGGTGELFF. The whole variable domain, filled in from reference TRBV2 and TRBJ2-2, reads EPEVTQTPSHQVTQMGQEVILRCVPISNHLYFYWYRQILGQKVEFLVSFYNNEISEKSEIFDDQFSVERPDGSNFTLKIRSTKLEDSAMYFCASTSGGGTGELFFGEGSRLTVL.

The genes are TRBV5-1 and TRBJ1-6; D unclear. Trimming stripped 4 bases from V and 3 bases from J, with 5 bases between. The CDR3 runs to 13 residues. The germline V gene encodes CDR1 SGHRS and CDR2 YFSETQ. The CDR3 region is CASSPDYNSPLHF. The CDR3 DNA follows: TGCGCCAGCAGCCCGGACTATAATTCACCCCTCCACTTT.

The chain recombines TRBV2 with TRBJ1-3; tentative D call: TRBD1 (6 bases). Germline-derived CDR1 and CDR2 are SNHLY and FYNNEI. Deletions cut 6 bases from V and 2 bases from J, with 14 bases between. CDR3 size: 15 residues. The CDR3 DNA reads TGTGCCAGCAGGCAACAGGGCGGCCCTGGAAACACCATATATTTT. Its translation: CASRQQGGPGNTIYF.

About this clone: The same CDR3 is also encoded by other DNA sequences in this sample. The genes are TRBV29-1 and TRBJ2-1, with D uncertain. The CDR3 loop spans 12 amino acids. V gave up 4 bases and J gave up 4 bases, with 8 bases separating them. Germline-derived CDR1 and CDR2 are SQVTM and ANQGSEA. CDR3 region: CSVGQPYNEQFF. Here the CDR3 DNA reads TGCAGCGTTGGGCAGCCATACAATGAGCAGTTCTTC.

The CDR3 region is CASKERGGRTDTQYF. The DNA for the CDR3 is TGTGCCAGCAAGGAGCGGGGGGGCCGAACAGATACGCAGTATTTT. The chain uses TRBV6-6 and TRBJ2-3; 10 nucleotides line up with TRBD2. CDR3 length: 15 residues. With 7 bases clipped from V and 3 bases from J, the junction kept 7 bases outside the gene matches. Germline V gene lookup returns CDR1 MNHNY and CDR2 SVGAGI (reference sequence).

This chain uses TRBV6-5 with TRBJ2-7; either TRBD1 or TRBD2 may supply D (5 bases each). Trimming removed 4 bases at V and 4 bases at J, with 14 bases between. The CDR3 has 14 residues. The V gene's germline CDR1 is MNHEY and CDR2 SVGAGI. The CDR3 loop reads CASSSPGTGYEQYF. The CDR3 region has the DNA TGTGCCAGCAGTTCACCCGGGACGGGGTACGAGCAGTACTTC.

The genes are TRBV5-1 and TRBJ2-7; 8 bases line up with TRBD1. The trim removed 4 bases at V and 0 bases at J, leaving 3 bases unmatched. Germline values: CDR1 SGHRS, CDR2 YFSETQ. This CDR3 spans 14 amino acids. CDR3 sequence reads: CASSTTGGSYEQYF. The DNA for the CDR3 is TGCGCCAGCAGCACTACAGGGGGCTCCTACGAGCAGTACTTC.

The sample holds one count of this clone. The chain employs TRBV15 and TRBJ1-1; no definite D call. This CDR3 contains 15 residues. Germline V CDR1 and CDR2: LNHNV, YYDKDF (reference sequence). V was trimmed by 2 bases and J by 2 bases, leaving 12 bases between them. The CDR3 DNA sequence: TGTGCCACCAGCAGACTCACGGTAACCAACACTGAAGCTTTCTTT. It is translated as CATSRLTVTNTEAFF.

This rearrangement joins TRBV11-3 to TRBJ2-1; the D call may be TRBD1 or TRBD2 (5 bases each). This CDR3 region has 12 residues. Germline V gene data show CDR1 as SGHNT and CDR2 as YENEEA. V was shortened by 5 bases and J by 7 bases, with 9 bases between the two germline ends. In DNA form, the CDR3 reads TGTGCCAGCAGCCCCGGGACGAATGAGCAGTTCTTC. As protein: CASSPGTNEQFF.

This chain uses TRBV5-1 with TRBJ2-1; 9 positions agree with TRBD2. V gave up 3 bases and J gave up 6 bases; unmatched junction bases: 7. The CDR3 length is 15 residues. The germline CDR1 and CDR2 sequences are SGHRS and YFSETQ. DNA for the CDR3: TGCGCCAGCAGCTCGAGCGGGGGGCCCCCCAATGAGCAGTTCTTC. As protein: CASSSSGGPPNEQFF.

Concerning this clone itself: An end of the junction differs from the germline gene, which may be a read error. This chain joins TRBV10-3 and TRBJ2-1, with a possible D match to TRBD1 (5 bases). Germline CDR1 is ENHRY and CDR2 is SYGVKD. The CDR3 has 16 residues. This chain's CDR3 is CAISESIAREYNKQFF. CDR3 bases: TGTGCCATCAGTGAGTCGATCGCCAGGGAATACAATAAGCAGTTCTTC.

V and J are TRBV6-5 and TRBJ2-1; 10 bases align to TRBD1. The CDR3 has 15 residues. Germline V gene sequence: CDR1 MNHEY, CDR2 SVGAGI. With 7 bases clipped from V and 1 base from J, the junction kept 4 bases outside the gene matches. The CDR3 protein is CASIGQGVSYNEQFF. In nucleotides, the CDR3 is TGTGCCAGCATAGGACAGGGGGTTTCCTACAATGAGCAGTTCTTC.

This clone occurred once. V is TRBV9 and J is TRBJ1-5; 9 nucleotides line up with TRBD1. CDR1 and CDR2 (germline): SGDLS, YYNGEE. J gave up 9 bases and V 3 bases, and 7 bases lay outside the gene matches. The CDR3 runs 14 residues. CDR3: CASSEGQGDRPQHF. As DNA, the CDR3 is TGTGCCAGCAGCGAGGGACAGGGTGATCGGCCCCAGCATTTT. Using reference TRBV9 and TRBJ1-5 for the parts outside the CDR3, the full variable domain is DSGVTQTPKHLITATGQRVTLRCSPRSGDLSVYWYQQSLDQGLQFLIQYYNGEERAKGNILERFSAQQFPDLHSELNLSSLELGDSALYFCASSEGQGDRPQHFGDGTRLSIL.

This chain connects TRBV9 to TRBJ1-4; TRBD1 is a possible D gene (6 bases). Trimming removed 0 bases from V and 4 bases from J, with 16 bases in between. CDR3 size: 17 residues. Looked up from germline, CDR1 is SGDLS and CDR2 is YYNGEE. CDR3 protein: CASSVEVETGFNEKLFF. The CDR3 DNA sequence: TGTGCCAGCAGCGTAGAAGTGGAGACAGGCTTTAATGAAAAACTGTTTTTT.

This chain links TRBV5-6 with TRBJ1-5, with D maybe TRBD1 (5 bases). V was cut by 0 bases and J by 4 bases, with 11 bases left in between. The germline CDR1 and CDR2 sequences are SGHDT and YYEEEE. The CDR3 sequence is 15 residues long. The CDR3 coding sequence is TGTGCCAGCAGCTTGGGCGCAGGGTCTAATCAGCCCCAGCATTTT. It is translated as CASSLGAGSNQPQHF.

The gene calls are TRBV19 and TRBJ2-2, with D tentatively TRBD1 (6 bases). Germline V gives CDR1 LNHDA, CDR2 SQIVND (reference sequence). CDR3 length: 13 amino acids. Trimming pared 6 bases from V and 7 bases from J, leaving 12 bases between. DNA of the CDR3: TGTGCCAGTAGGGAGCAGGGGATCGGGGAGCTGTTTTTT. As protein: CASREQGIGELFF.

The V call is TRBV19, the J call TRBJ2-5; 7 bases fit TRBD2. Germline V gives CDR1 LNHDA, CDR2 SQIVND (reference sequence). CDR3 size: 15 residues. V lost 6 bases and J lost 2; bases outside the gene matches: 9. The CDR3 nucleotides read TGTGCCAGTAGCTTGGCGTTGGGGGGGCAAGAGACCCAGTACTTC. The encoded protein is CASSLALGGQETQYF.

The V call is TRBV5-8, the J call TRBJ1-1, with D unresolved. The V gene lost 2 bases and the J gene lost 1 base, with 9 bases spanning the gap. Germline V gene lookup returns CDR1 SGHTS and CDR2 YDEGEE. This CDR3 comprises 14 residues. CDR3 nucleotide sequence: TGTGCCAGCAGCTTACGAGTTTCGAACACTGAAGCTTTCTTT. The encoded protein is CASSLRVSNTEAFF.

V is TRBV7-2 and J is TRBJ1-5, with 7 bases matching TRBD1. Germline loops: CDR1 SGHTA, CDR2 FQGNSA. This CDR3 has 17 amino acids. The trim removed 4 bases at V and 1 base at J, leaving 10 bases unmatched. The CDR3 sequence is CASSSSPIRGSNQPQHF. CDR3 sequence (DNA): TGTGCCAGCAGCTCTAGCCCTATCAGGGGGAGCAATCAGCCCCAGCATTTT.

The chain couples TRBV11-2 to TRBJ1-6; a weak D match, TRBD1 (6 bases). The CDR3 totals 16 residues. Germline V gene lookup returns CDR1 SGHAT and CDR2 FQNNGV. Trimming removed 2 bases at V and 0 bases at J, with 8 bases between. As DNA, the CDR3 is TGTGCCAGCAGCTTACAGGGGAGCTCCTATAATTCACCCCTCCACTTT. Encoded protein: CASSLQGSSYNSPLHF. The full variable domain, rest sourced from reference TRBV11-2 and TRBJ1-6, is EAGVAQSPRYKIIEKRQSVAFWCNPISGHATLYWYQQILGQGPKLLIQFQNNGVVDDSQLPKDRFSAERLKGVDSTLKIQPAKLEDSAVYLCASSLQGSSYNSPLHFGNGTRLTVT.

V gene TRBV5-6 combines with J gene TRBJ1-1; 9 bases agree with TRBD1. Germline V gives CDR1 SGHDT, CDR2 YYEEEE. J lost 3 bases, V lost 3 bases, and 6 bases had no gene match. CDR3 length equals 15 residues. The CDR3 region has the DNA TGTGCCAGCAGCTATTCCGGGACAGGGCACACTGAAGCTTTCTTT. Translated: CASSYSGTGHTEAFF. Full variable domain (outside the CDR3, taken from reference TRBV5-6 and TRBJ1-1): DAGVTQSPTHLIKTRGQQVTLRCSPKSGHDTVSWYQQALGQGPQFIFQYYEEEERQRGNFPDRFSGHQFPNYSSELNVNALLLGDSALYLCASSYSGTGHTEAFFGQGTRLTVV.

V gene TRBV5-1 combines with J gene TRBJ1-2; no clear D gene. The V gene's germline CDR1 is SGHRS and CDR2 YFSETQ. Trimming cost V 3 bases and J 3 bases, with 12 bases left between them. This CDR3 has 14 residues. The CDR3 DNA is TGCGCCAGCAGCTCAGCCCCGAGCGACTATGGCTACACCTTC. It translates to CASSSAPSDYGYTF. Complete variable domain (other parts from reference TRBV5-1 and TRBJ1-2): KAGVTQTPRYLIKTRGQQVTLSCSPISGHRSVSWYQQTPGQGLQFLFEYFSETQRNKGNFPGRFSGRQFSNSRSEMNVSTLELGDSALYLCASSSAPSDYGYTFGSGTRLTVV.

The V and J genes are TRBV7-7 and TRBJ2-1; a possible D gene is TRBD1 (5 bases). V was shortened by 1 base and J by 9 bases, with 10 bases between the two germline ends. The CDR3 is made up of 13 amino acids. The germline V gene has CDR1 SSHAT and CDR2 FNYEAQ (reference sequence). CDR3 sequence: CASSLGRGSEQFF. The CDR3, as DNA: TGTGCCAGCAGCTTAGGTAGGGGAAGTGAGCAGTTCTTC. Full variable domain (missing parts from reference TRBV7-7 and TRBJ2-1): GAGVSQSPRYKVTKRGQDVTLRCDPISSHATLYWYQQALGQGPEFLTYFNYEAQPDKSGLPSDRFSAERPEGSISTLTIQRTEQRDSAMYRCASSLGRGSEQFFGPGTRLTVL.

The CDR3 DNA is TGCAGCGTTGAGGGGACAGGGGCTGAAGCTTTCTTT. It encodes CSVEGTGAEAFF. This sequence joins TRBV29-1 and TRBJ1-1; 10 bases agree with TRBD1. V was pared by 3 bases and J by 6 bases, with 1 base of the junction left unmatched. The CDR3 is 12 residues long. In germline, CDR1 is SQVTM, CDR2 ANQGSEA.

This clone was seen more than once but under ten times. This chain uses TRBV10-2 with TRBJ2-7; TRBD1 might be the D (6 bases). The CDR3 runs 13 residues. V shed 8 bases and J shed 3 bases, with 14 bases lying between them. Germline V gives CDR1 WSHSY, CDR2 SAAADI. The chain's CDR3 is CASSAGDGYEQYF. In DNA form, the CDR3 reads TGCGCCAGCTCCGCAGGGGACGGCTACGAGCAGTACTTC.

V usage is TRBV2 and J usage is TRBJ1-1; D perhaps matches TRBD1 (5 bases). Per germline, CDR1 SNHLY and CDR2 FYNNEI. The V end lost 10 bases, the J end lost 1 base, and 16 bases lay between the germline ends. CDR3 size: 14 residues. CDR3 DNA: TGTGCCACCTTTAGTGGGGCAAAGAACACTGAAGCTTTCTTT. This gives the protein CATFSGAKNTEAFF.

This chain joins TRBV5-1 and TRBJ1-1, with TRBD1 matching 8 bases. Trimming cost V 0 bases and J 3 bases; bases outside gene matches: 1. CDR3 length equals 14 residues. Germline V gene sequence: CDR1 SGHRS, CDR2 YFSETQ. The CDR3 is CASSLDRGDTEAFF. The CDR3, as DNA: TGCGCCAGCAGCTTGGACAGGGGGGACACTGAAGCTTTCTTT.